The T cell receptor beta chain described here comes from a study of blood T cell repertoires in COVID-19. Study context: Sample material is recorded as cDNA or gDNA derived from T cells, B-cell-depleted T cells, or PBMCs.

Per germline, CDR1 SGHDN and CDR2 FVKESK. CDR3 length: 14 amino acids. V shed 4 bases and J shed 2 bases, with 11 bases lying between them. Authors' processing steps: Counts of nucleated cells, estimated from reference gene primer amplification, were obtained. The assay was immunoSEQ multiplex PCR, and TCRdb's table has in-frame clones only and misses some. For V, J and clone size, that table is used; D and trimming come from the DNA. The sample consists of about 210,000 clones, 88% of them appearing once. Input material: peripheral blood. This receptor was obtained from a man in his 70s with acute or convalescent COVID-19. J is TRBJ2-5 and V is TRBV14, with a possible D match to TRBD2 (6 bases). CDR3 DNA sequence: TGTGCCAGCAGCCCCCGGGACTTACAAGAGACCCAGTACTTC. Protein: CASSPRDLQETQYF.